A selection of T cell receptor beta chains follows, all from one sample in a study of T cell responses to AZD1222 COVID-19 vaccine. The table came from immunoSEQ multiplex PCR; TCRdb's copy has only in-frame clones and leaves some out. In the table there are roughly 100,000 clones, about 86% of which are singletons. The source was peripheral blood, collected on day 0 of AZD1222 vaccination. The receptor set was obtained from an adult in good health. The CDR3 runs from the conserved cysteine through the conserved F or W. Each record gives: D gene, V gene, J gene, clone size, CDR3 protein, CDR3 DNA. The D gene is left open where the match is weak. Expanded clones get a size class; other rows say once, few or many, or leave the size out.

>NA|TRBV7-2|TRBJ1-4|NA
CASRGRDNEKLFF
TGTGCCAGCAGGGGGAGGGACAATGAAAAACTGTTTTTT
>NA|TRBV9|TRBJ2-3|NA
CASSATGSLTVQYF
TGTGCCAGCAGCGCAACGGGGAGCCTAACCGTGCAGTATTTT
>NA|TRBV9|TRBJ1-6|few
CASSSPVSPLHF
TGTGCCAGCAGCTCCCCTGTTTCACCCCTCCACTTT
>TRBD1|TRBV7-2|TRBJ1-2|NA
CASSSTGGLYGYTF
TGTGCCAGCAGCTCAACAGGGGGGCTCTATGGCTACACCTTC
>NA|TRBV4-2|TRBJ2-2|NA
CASSQESRGGTGELFF
TGTGCCAGCAGCCAAGAGAGCAGGGGCGGCACCGGGGAGCTGTTTTTT
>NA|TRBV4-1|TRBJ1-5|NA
CASSLLPGVNQPQHF
TGCGCCAGCAGCCTCCTTCCGGGGGTCAATCAGCCCCAGCATTTT
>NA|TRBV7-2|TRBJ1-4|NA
CASSFGAREEKLFF
TGTGCCAGCAGCTTCGGGGCCAGAGAGGAAAAACTGTTTTTT
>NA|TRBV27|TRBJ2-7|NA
CASSSKTATSSYEQYF
TGTGCCAGCAGTTCAAAGACAGCAACAAGCTCCTACGAGCAGTACTTC
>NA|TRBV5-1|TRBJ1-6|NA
CASSLRDKNNSPLHF
TGCGCCAGCAGCTTGCGAGATAAAAATAATTCACCCCTCCACTTT
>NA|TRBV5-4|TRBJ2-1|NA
CASSFTGGSYNEQFF
TGTGCCAGCAGCTTTACCGGGGGCTCCTACAATGAGCAGTTCTTC
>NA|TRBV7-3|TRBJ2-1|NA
CASSLTREPYNEQFF
TGTGCCAGCAGCTTAACTCGGGAGCCCTACAATGAGCAGTTCTTC
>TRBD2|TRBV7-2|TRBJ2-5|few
CASSLGLSGGRQETQYF
TGTGCCAGCAGCTTAGGGTTGAGCGGGGGCCGACAAGAGACCCAGTACTTC
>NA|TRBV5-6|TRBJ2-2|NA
CASKSVSGELFF
TGTGCCAGCAAATCGGTCTCTGGGGAACTGTTTTTT
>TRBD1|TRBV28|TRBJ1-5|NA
CASSPTGGQLGNQPQHF
TGTGCCAGCAGTCCCACCGGGGGACAGCTGGGCAATCAGCCCCAGCATTTT
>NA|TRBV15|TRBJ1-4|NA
CATSRDLGAREKLFF
TGTGCCACCAGCAGAGATTTAGGGGCTAGGGAAAAACTGTTTTTT
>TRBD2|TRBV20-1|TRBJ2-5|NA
CSAILAGNQYF
TGCAGTGCTATACTAGCGGGAAACCAGTACTTC
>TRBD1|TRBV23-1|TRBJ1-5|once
CASSPWGIGQGEVGSQPQHF
TGCGCCAGCAGTCCCTGGGGCATCGGACAGGGGGAGGTCGGCAGTCAGCCCCAGCATTTT
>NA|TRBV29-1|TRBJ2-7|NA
CSVSEGIEQYF
TGCAGCGTTAGTGAGGGGATCGAGCAGTACTTC
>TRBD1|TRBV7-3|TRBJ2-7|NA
CASSPRGRTGAYEQYF
TGTGCCAGCAGCCCAAGGGGACGGACAGGGGCCTACGAGCAGTACTTC
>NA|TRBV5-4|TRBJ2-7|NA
CASSRQSSLEQYF
TGTGCCAGCAGCCGCCAAAGCAGCCTTGAGCAGTACTTC
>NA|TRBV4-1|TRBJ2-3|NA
CASSQTSSYYTDTQYF
TGCGCCAGCAGCCAGACCTCTAGCTACTACACAGATACGCAGTATTTT
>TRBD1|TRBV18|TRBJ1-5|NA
CASSSDRGDSNQPQHF
TGTGCCAGCTCATCGGACAGGGGTGATAGCAATCAGCCCCAGCATTTT
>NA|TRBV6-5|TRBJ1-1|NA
CASIRHPGTEAFF
TGTGCCAGCATACGGCACCCGGGCACTGAAGCTTTCTTT
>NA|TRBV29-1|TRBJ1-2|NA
CSVERPTDTETYGYTF
TGCAGCGTTGAGCGCCCCACGGACACCGAGACCTATGGCTACACCTTC
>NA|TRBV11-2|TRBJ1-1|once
CASSFWNTEAFF
TGTGCCAGCAGCTTCTGGAACACTGAAGCTTTCTTT
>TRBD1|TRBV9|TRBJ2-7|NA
CASSSQDRGFYEQYF
TGTGCCAGCAGCTCCCAGGACAGGGGGTTCTACGAGCAGTACTTC
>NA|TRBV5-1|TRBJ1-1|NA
CASSLDTGTYEAFF
TGCGCCAGCAGCTTGGATACCGGGACATACGAAGCTTTCTTT
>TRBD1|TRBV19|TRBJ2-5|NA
CASSMARGPLETQYF
TGTGCCAGTAGTATGGCCAGGGGGCCGTTGGAGACCCAGTACTTC
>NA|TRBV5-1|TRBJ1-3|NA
CASTAGGGNTIYF
TGCGCCAGCACCGCGGGGGGCGGAAACACCATATATTTT
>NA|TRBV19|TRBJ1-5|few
CASSIGLRNQPQHF
TGTGCCAGTAGTATAGGCCTAAGAAATCAGCCCCAGCATTTT
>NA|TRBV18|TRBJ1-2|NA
CASSPREGGYTF
TGTGCCAGCTCACCTCGTGAGGGTGGCTACACCTTC
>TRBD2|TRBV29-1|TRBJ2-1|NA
CSVPTGTSDYNEQFF
TGCAGCGTTCCAACCGGGACTAGCGACTACAATGAGCAGTTCTTC
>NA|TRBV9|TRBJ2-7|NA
CASSVAPGDLSYEQYF
TGTGCCAGCAGCGTAGCCCCAGGGGACCTCTCCTACGAGCAGTACTTC
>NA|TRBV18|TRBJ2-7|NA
CASSPPGAGLLVYEQYF
TGTGCCAGCTCACCCCCGGGGGCAGGTCTTCTCGTGTACGAGCAGTACTTC
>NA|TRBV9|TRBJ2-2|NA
CASSVEVRVGTGELFF
TGTGCCAGCAGCGTAGAAGTTCGGGTTGGCACCGGGGAGCTGTTTTTT
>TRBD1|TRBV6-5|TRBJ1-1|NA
CASSYVGTGKNTEAFF
TGTGCCAGCAGTTACGTCGGGACAGGGAAAAACACTGAAGCTTTCTTT
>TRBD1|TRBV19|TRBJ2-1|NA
CASSIQDRAYNEQFF
TGTGCCAGTAGTATCCAGGACAGGGCTTACAATGAGCAGTTCTTC
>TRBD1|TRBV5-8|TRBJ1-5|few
CASSLYRQGGSNQPQHF
TGTGCCAGCAGCTTATATAGACAGGGTGGTAGCAATCAGCCCCAGCATTTT
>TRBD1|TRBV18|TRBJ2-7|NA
CASSKARQGFSYEQYF
TGTGCCAGCTCAAAAGCCAGACAGGGGTTCTCCTACGAGCAGTACTTC
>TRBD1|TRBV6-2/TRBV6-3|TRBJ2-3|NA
CASSNPGQGITDTQYF
TGTGCCAGCAGTAACCCGGGACAGGGAATCACAGATACGCAGTATTTT
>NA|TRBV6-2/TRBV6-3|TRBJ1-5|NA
CASSYTGGRQPQHF
TGTGCCAGCAGTTACACGGGGGGGCGTCAGCCCCAGCATTTT
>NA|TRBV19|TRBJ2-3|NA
CASSNRRTDTQYF
TGTGCCAGTAGTAACAGAAGAACAGATACGCAGTATTTT
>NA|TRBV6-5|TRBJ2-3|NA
CASCAGITDTQYF
TGTGCCAGCTGCGCGGGGATCACAGATACGCAGTATTTT
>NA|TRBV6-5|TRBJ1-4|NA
CASRAGAANEKLFF
TGTGCCAGCAGAGCGGGGGCGGCTAATGAAAAACTGTTTTTT
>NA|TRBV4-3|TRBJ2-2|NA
CASSQSTVSNTGELFF
TGCGCCAGCAGCCAATCGACAGTCTCAAACACCGGGGAGCTGTTTTTT
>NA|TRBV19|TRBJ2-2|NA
CASSTLIATGTGELFF
TGTGCCAGTAGTACCCTTATAGCGACTGGCACCGGGGAGCTGTTTTTT
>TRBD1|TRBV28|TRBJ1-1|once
CASSRPTGYTEAFF
TGTGCCAGCAGCCGACCGACAGGGTACACTGAAGCTTTCTTT